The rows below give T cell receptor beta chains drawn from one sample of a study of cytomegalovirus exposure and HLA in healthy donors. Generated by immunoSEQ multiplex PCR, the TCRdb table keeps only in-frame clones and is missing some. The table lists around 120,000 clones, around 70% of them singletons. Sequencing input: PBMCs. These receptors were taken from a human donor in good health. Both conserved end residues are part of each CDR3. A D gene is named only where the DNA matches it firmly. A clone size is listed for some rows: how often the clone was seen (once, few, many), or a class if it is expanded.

CDR3 DNA: TGTGCCATCAGTGATTTGGAACTAGGGGGGGGCAATGAGCAGTTCTTC
CDR3 protein: CAISDLELGGGNEQFF
clone size: .
J gene: TRBJ2-1
V gene: TRBV10-3
D gene: .

CDR3 DNA: TGTGCCAGCAGTTCTACAGGGGGGGCCTATGGCTACACCTTC
CDR3 protein: CASSSTGGAYGYTF
clone size: .
J gene: TRBJ1-2
V gene: TRBV11-2
D gene: TRBD1

CDR3 DNA: TGTGCCAGCAGCCAAGATCCCCCCGTGACTAGCGGGAATGAAGATACGCAGTATTTT
CDR3 protein: CASSQDPPVTSGNEDTQYF
clone size: few
J gene: TRBJ2-3
V gene: TRBV4-2
D gene: TRBD2

CDR3 DNA: TGTGCCAGCAGTTTAGGAGGCAGGGAGGTCTATGGCTACACCTTC
CDR3 protein: CASSLGGREVYGYTF
clone size: .
J gene: TRBJ1-2
V gene: TRBV28
D gene: .

CDR3 DNA: TGTGCCAGCAGCCTTTATCCAAACCCTAGCGGAAGAGCCTACGAGCAGTACTTC
CDR3 protein: CASSLYPNPSGRAYEQYF
clone size: .
J gene: TRBJ2-7
V gene: TRBV7-2
D gene: TRBD2

CDR3 DNA: TGTGCCAGCAGCTTGGATCTAGCCTACGAGCAGTACTTC
CDR3 protein: CASSLDLAYEQYF
clone size: .
J gene: TRBJ2-7
V gene: TRBV5-4
D gene: .

CDR3 DNA: TGTGCCAGCACCGCCGGGGTCGGGGAGCTGTTTTTT
CDR3 protein: CASTAGVGELFF
clone size: .
J gene: TRBJ2-2
V gene: TRBV6-6
D gene: .

CDR3 DNA: TGTGCCAGCAGTGAACCCCAGGGGGTGGCTGAAAAACTGTTTTTT
CDR3 protein: CASSEPQGVAEKLFF
clone size: few
J gene: TRBJ1-4
V gene: TRBV2
D gene: TRBD1

CDR3 DNA: TGTGCCAGCAGTGAAGGTCAGGGGTTGAACACTGAAGCTTTCTTT
CDR3 protein: CASSEGQGLNTEAFF
clone size: .
J gene: TRBJ1-1
V gene: TRBV25-1
D gene: .

CDR3 DNA: TGTGCCACCTGGACAGGAAATATCTATGGCTACACCTTC
CDR3 protein: CATWTGNIYGYTF
clone size: .
J gene: TRBJ1-2
V gene: TRBV6-6
D gene: TRBD1

CDR3 DNA: TGTGCCAGCAGCGCGGGACAGCTGAGAGGCGGCTACACCTTC
CDR3 protein: CASSAGQLRGGYTF
clone size: few
J gene: TRBJ1-2
V gene: TRBV2
D gene: TRBD1

CDR3 DNA: TGCGCCAGCAGCCAAGATCTTGGGGGAGGGGGAGGGGAGCAGTACTTC
CDR3 protein: CASSQDLGGGGGEQYF
clone size: .
J gene: TRBJ2-7
V gene: TRBV4-3
D gene: .

CDR3 DNA: TGTGCCAGCAGCTTGCCAGTCGAAGGCTACACCTTC
CDR3 protein: CASSLPVEGYTF
clone size: .
J gene: TRBJ1-2
V gene: TRBV5-4
D gene: .

CDR3 DNA: TGTGCCAGCAGTTTACTAGCGGGGGACGAGCAGTACTTC
CDR3 protein: CASSLLAGDEQYF
clone size: .
J gene: TRBJ2-7
V gene: TRBV27
D gene: TRBD2

CDR3 DNA: TGCAGCGTGACTAGCGGGAGTGGGACCCAGTACTTC
CDR3 protein: CSVTSGSGTQYF
clone size: .
J gene: TRBJ2-5
V gene: TRBV29-1
D gene: TRBD2

CDR3 DNA: TGTGCCAGCAGCCAAGATTCCGGGACTAGCGGAACCTACGAGCAGTACTTC
CDR3 protein: CASSQDSGTSGTYEQYF
clone size: .
J gene: TRBJ2-7
V gene: TRBV4-2
D gene: TRBD2

CDR3 DNA: TGTGCCAGCAGCGTATCGAGCGGGACGCGACCTAGCTCCTACAATGAGCAGTTCTTC
CDR3 protein: CASSVSSGTRPSSYNEQFF
clone size: .
J gene: TRBJ2-1
V gene: TRBV5-6
D gene: TRBD2

CDR3 DNA: TGTGCCAGCAGCCAAGCAGGGGGGAACACTGAAGCTTTCTTT
CDR3 protein: CASSQAGGNTEAFF
clone size: .
J gene: TRBJ1-1
V gene: TRBV4-2
D gene: TRBD1

CDR3 DNA: TGTGCCAGCAGCTTAGCCGTAGCGGGAGGGCCGGGCGAGCAGTACTTC
CDR3 protein: CASSLAVAGGPGEQYF
clone size: .
J gene: TRBJ2-7
V gene: TRBV7-6
D gene: TRBD2

CDR3 DNA: TGTGCCACAGGGGTCGGGAATGAGCAGTTCTTC
CDR3 protein: CATGVGNEQFF
clone size: .
J gene: TRBJ2-1
V gene: TRBV10-3
D gene: .

CDR3 DNA: TGCGCCAGCAGGGTGAGGTCGCGGGGGTCCTACGAGCAGTACTTC
CDR3 protein: CASRVRSRGSYEQYF
clone size: .
J gene: TRBJ2-7
V gene: TRBV5-1
D gene: TRBD2

CDR3 DNA: TGTGCCAGCACCCCCGGACGTCTAGCGGGAGGGCTAGCGAACACCGGGGAGCTGTTTTTT
CDR3 protein: CASTPGRLAGGLANTGELFF
clone size: .
J gene: TRBJ2-2
V gene: TRBV5-4
D gene: TRBD2

CDR3 DNA: TGTGCCAGTACGGGGGAGGGGGTTGAAAAACTGTTTTTT
CDR3 protein: CASTGEGVEKLFF
clone size: few
J gene: TRBJ1-4
V gene: TRBV4-2
D gene: .

CDR3 DNA: TGTGCCAGCAGCGTGACAGGAATCAATCAGCCCCAGCATTTT
CDR3 protein: CASSVTGINQPQHF
clone size: few
J gene: TRBJ1-5
V gene: TRBV27
D gene: .

CDR3 DNA: TGTGCCAGCAGTGCGGGACAATCTATAACTGAAGCTTTCTTT
CDR3 protein: CASSAGQSITEAFF
clone size: .
J gene: TRBJ1-1
V gene: TRBV2
D gene: .

CDR3 DNA: TGTTCCAGCAGCTCTAGGGAGGGAGCCCACAGATATAACACTGAAGCTTTCTTT
CDR3 protein: CSSSSREGAHRYNTEAFF
clone size: .
J gene: TRBJ1-1
V gene: TRBV7-9
D gene: .

CDR3 DNA: TGTGCCAGCAGCGCGGAAGGGGGCGGCTACACCTTC
CDR3 protein: CASSAEGGGYTF
clone size: few
J gene: TRBJ1-2
V gene: TRBV7-9
D gene: TRBD1

CDR3 DNA: TGTGCCAGTAGTATAACCCGGGACTCCCAAGGAACAGATACGCAGTATTTT
CDR3 protein: CASSITRDSQGTDTQYF
clone size: .
J gene: TRBJ2-3
V gene: TRBV19
D gene: .

CDR3 DNA: TGTGCCAGCAGTGGGGCAGGGAGGGAGCCCCAGCATTTT
CDR3 protein: CASSGAGREPQHF
clone size: few
J gene: TRBJ1-5
V gene: TRBV27
D gene: .

CDR3 DNA: TGTGCCAGCTCACCGGAACGAGGATTTAATGAAAAACTGTTTTTT
CDR3 protein: CASSPERGFNEKLFF
clone size: few
J gene: TRBJ1-4
V gene: TRBV18
D gene: .

CDR3 DNA: TGTGCCAGCAGTTTATCGACAGGGGGAGAGCAGTTCTTC
CDR3 protein: CASSLSTGGEQFF
clone size: .
J gene: TRBJ2-1
V gene: TRBV27
D gene: TRBD1

CDR3 DNA: TGTGCCAGCAGCCCCGGACTAGGTTTGGATGAGCAGTTCTTC
CDR3 protein: CASSPGLGLDEQFF
clone size: once
J gene: TRBJ2-1
V gene: TRBV7-3
D gene: TRBD2

CDR3 DNA: TGTGCCAGCAGACCCCTAGGGGGGAGGGCGGGGGAGCAGTACTTC
CDR3 protein: CASRPLGGRAGEQYF
clone size: .
J gene: TRBJ2-7
V gene: TRBV2
D gene: .

CDR3 DNA: TGTGCCAGCAGCCGGGCGGGAGTAGGCAATGAGCAGTTCTTC
CDR3 protein: CASSRAGVGNEQFF
clone size: .
J gene: TRBJ2-1
V gene: TRBV4-2
D gene: TRBD2

CDR3 DNA: TGTGCCAGCAGCTTAGGCGCAGGGCCAAACAATGAGCAGTTCTTC
CDR3 protein: CASSLGAGPNNEQFF
clone size: .
J gene: TRBJ2-1
V gene: TRBV7-2
D gene: .

CDR3 DNA: TGTGCCAGCACCTGGAGGGATACGCAGTATTTT
CDR3 protein: CASTWRDTQYF
clone size: .
J gene: TRBJ2-3
V gene: TRBV11-2
D gene: .

CDR3 DNA: TGTGCCAGAAGCCTTAGACAGGGCTATGGCTACACCTTC
CDR3 protein: CARSLRQGYGYTF
clone size: .
J gene: TRBJ1-2
V gene: TRBV5-3
D gene: TRBD1

CDR3 DNA: TGTGCCAGCAGTTTAGGTAGGGCACCCAGGGGAGAGACCCAGTACTTC
CDR3 protein: CASSLGRAPRGETQYF
clone size: .
J gene: TRBJ2-5
V gene: TRBV28
D gene: .

CDR3 DNA: TGTGCCAGTAGTATAGATCAGGGATCAGATACGCAGTATTTT
CDR3 protein: CASSIDQGSDTQYF
clone size: few
J gene: TRBJ2-3
V gene: TRBV19
D gene: .

CDR3 DNA: TGTGCCTGGATTGCGGGGACCTACGAGCAGTACTTC
CDR3 protein: CAWIAGTYEQYF
clone size: .
J gene: TRBJ2-7
V gene: TRBV30
D gene: .

CDR3 DNA: TGTGCCAGCTCACGAACGATGGGACAGGGGTGGGATGGCTACACCTTC
CDR3 protein: CASSRTMGQGWDGYTF
clone size: .
J gene: TRBJ1-2
V gene: TRBV18
D gene: TRBD1

CDR3 DNA: TGTGCCAGCAGTGATTTTCCGAGCGGGAGGAGCTCCTACAATGAGCAGTTCTTC
CDR3 protein: CASSDFPSGRSSYNEQFF
clone size: .
J gene: TRBJ2-1
V gene: TRBV2
D gene: TRBD2

CDR3 DNA: TGTGCCAGCAGCCCCTGTTTGAGGTACAATGAGCAGTTCTTC
CDR3 protein: CASSPCLRYNEQFF
clone size: .
J gene: TRBJ2-1
V gene: TRBV6-7
D gene: .